This TCR beta chain was captured by sequencing in a study of cytomegalovirus exposure and HLA in healthy donors. This PCR relied on a set of 60 Vbeta primers and 13 Jbeta primers. Methods used by the authors: An analysis performed later counted 60 million to 90 million unique TCR beta chains (roughly 11 million of them shared). The assay was immunoSEQ multiplex PCR, and TCRdb's table has in-frame clones only and misses some. D and trimming were read from the DNA, whereas the V and J calls and clone size are those reported in that table. Seen in this sample are more than 50,000 clones; the ten most common clones hold under 10%. Germline loops: CDR1 SGDLS, CDR2 YYNGEE. The CDR3 extends over 20 amino acids. V shed 0 bases and J 0 bases; nucleotides not matched to a gene: 10.

The sequencing sample was made of PBMCs. The chain employs TRBV9 and TRBJ2-1, with 12 bases matching TRBD2. This TCR was recovered from a man aged 45-60 years in good health and CMV-seropositive. The chain's CDR3 is CASSVGTSSGRGVSYNEQFF. CDR3 nucleotides: TGTGCCAGCAGCGTAGGGACCTCTAGCGGGAGGGGGGTCTCCTACAATGAGCAGTTCTTC. The complete variable domain, with remaining parts taken from reference TRBV9 and TRBJ2-1, reads DSGVTQTPKHLITATGQRVTLRCSPRSGDLSVYWYQQSLDQGLQFLIQYYNGEERAKGNILERFSAQQFPDLHSELNLSSLELGDSALYFCASSVGTSSGRGVSYNEQFFGPGTRLTVL.